The 28 T cell receptor beta chains in this list originate from one sample, sequenced in a study of blood T cell repertoires in COVID-19 (dated by TCRdb to the early 2020s). The library was produced with the immunoSEQ multiplex PCR assay. Held by TCRdb, this immuneACCESS table contains in-frame sequences only and omits some clones. Under half of the omission traces to an unresolved V gene where checked; the cause of the rest is unknown. This sample has about 120,000 clones in its table, and 88% of those were observed once. Approximately 3.5% of the sample is held by the ten biggest clonotypes. What was sequenced was peripheral blood. These receptors originate from a woman aged 45-65 years with acute or convalescent COVID-19.

This chain joins TRBV9 and TRBJ2-4; 16 positions agree with TRBD2. The CDR3 has 18 residues. V shed 3 bases, J shed 3 bases, and the junction held 6 bases outside the gene matches. The germline V gene has CDR1 SGDLS and CDR2 YYNGEE. The CDR3 region is CASSEGLAGGLIKNIQYF. The CDR3 region has the DNA TGTGCCAGCAGCGAGGGACTAGCGGGAGGGCTGATCAAAAACATTCAGTACTTC.

The V and J genes are TRBV19 and TRBJ2-2; D may be TRBD2 (5 bases). The germline V and J ends were trimmed by 3 bases and 4 bases, with 9 bases remaining between them. Germline V gene lookup returns CDR1 LNHDA and CDR2 SQIVND (reference sequence). There are 14 residues in the CDR3. The chain's CDR3 is CASSMRDGTGELFF. In nucleotides, the CDR3 is TGTGCCAGTAGTATGAGGGATGGCACCGGGGAGCTGTTTTTT.

This clone was observed a single time. J is TRBJ2-2 and V is TRBV7-9; 14 bases line up with TRBD2. The V gene's germline CDR1 is SEHNR and CDR2 FQNEAQ (reference sequence). This CDR3 spans 16 amino acids. V lost 5 bases to trimming and J lost 5 bases; unmatched junction nucleotides: 4. CDR3 amino acids: CASSLGTSGSTGELFF. As DNA, the CDR3 is TGTGCCAGCAGCCTCGGGACTAGCGGGAGTACCGGGGAGCTGTTTTTT. The full variable domain, rest sourced from reference TRBV7-9 and TRBJ2-2, is DTGVSQNPRHKITKRGQNVTFRCDPISEHNRLYWYRQTLGQGPEFLTYFQNEAQLEKSRLLSDRFSAERPKGSFSTLEIQRTEQGDSAMYLCASSLGTSGSTGELFFGEGSRLTVL.

The rearrangement joins TRBV11-2 to TRBJ2-5; 8 bases fit TRBD1. Losses at the gene ends were 8 bases for V and 4 bases for J; bases not matched to a gene: 6. Looked up from germline, CDR1 is SGHAT and CDR2 is FQNNGV. The CDR3 covers 13 residues. CDR3 region: CASGADRGETQYF. The DNA for the CDR3 is TGTGCCAGCGGGGCCGACAGGGGAGAGACCCAGTACTTC. The full variable domain, completed using reference TRBV11-2 and TRBJ2-5, is EAGVAQSPRYKIIEKRQSVAFWCNPISGHATLYWYQQILGQGPKLLIQFQNNGVVDDSQLPKDRFSAERLKGVDSTLKIQPAKLEDSAVYLCASGADRGETQYFGPGTRLLVL.

This chain joins TRBV19 and TRBJ2-3, with 12 bases lining up with TRBD2. Germline V gene lookup returns CDR1 LNHDA and CDR2 SQIVND (reference sequence). The CDR3 spans 17 residues. The junction had 9 bases not matched to a gene; V was cut back by 5 bases and J by 3 bases. CDR3 amino acids: CASSPGLAGLGTDTQYF. The CDR3 DNA reads as TGTGCCAGTAGTCCAGGACTAGCGGGGCTAGGGACAGATACGCAGTATTTT. The whole variable domain, remainder taken from reference TRBV19 and TRBJ2-3, is DGGITQSPKYLFRKEGQNVTLSCEQNLNHDAMYWYRQDPGQGLRLIYYSQIVNDFQKGDIAEGYSVSREKKESFPLTVTSAQKNPTAFYLCASSPGLAGLGTDTQYFGPGTRLTVL.

This chain links TRBV27 with TRBJ1-2; 7 nucleotides agree with TRBD1. Per germline, CDR1 MNHEY and CDR2 SMNVEV (reference sequence). V was clipped by 5 bases and J by 8 bases; unmatched bases: 8. This CDR3 spans 13 amino acids. The DNA for the CDR3 is TGTGCCAGCAGTCTAGGGGGCGCGGGGGGCTACACCTTC. It specifies CASSLGGAGGYTF.

The V and J genes are TRBV6-5 and TRBJ2-7; D may be TRBD1 (5 bases). Germline V gene lookup returns CDR1 MNHEY and CDR2 SVGAGI. This CDR3 is 15 amino acids long. The V and J ends lost 7 bases and 6 bases respectively, with 22 bases between them. In DNA, the CDR3 is TGTGCCAGCAAGGGGTCCGGACCGCTCAGCCGCGAGCAGTACTTC. It is translated as CASKGSGPLSREQYF.

The chain carries TRBV3-1 (or the pseudogene TRBV3-2) and TRBJ2-1; a possible D gene is TRBD2 (6 bases). Per germline, CDR1 LGHDT and CDR2 YNNKEL (reference sequence). The CDR3 sequence is 13 residues long. V lost 4 bases and J 12 bases, leaving 16 bases between the germline ends. The CDR3 nucleotides are TGTGCCAGCAGCCCGCGGGACGCCTCGGGGCAGTTCTTC. Protein sequence: CASSPRDASGQFF.

In DNA form, the CDR3 reads TGTGCCAGCTTACCCGGGCGGGAGGTTTCCTACGAGCAGTACTTC. It codes for CASLPGREVSYEQYF. This rearrangement joins TRBV21-1 to TRBJ2-7; the tabulated D call, TRBD2, remains unverified against the DNA. TRBV21-1 is given as a pseudogene. This CDR3 has 15 residues.

The gene calls are TRBV15 and TRBJ2-3; D is perhaps TRBD1 (5 bases). V dropped 3 bases and J dropped 4 bases, with 17 bases sitting between them. Per the germline V gene, CDR1 is LNHNV and CDR2 is YYDKDF (reference sequence). The CDR3 sequence is 16 residues long. CDR3 bases: TGTGCCACCAGCAGGACCGACCCAGGGCTATCAGATACGCAGTATTTT. Translated, it gives CATSRTDPGLSDTQYF. The whole variable domain, remainder taken from reference TRBV15 and TRBJ2-3, is DAMVIQNPRYQVTQFGKPVTLSCSQTLNHNVMYWYQQKSSQAPKLLFHYYDKDFNNEADTPDNFQSRRPNTSFCFLDIRSPGLGDTAMYLCATSRTDPGLSDTQYFGPGTRLTVL.

The chain recombines TRBV6-4 with TRBJ1-1; no clear D gene. Germline V gives CDR1 MRHNA, CDR2 SNTAGT. The length of the CDR3 is 14 residues. The V end was cut by 3 bases, the J end by 3 bases, with 11 bases between. CDR3: CASSEGEEHTEAFF. For the CDR3, the DNA is TGTGCCAGCAGTGAGGGTGAGGAACACACTGAAGCTTTCTTT.

The chain joins TRBV6-1 to TRBJ2-3; 9 positions agree with TRBD2. With 1 base clipped from V and 3 bases from J, the junction kept 2 bases outside the gene matches. The CDR3 is 15 residues long. Germline values: CDR1 MNHNS, CDR2 SASEGT. CDR3 nucleotide sequence: TGTGCCAGCAGTGAAGGGACTAGCGTTACAGATACGCAGTATTTT. Translated, it gives CASSEGTSVTDTQYF.

This rearrangement joins TRBV10-1 to TRBJ1-4; possibly TRBD1 for D (6 bases). CDR3 size: 16 residues. CDR1 is WNHNN and CDR2 is SYGVQD in the germline V gene (reference sequence). The V end lost 6 bases, the J end lost 0 bases, and 14 bases lay between the germline ends. In nucleotides, the CDR3 is TGCGCCAGCAGCCCTGGCCAGGGGACAACTAATGAAAAACTGTTTTTT. It is translated as CASSPGQGTTNEKLFF.

This clone has more than one count but fewer than ten. V and J are TRBV18 and TRBJ1-5; 7 bases fit TRBD1. Trimming cost V 4 bases and J 1 base; bases outside gene matches: 7. This CDR3 has 16 residues. Per germline, CDR1 KGHSH and CDR2 LQKENI. The CDR3 region has the DNA TGTGCCAGCTCACGATCCCAGGGGGTGAGCAATCAGCCCCAGCATTTT. It codes for CASSRSQGVSNQPQHF.

The V gene is TRBV6-1, the J gene TRBJ1-2; TRBD1 agrees at 8 bases. V lost 0 bases and J lost 4; bases outside the gene matches: 4. CDR1 is MNHNS and CDR2 is SASEGT in the germline V gene. The length of the CDR3 is 15 residues. The CDR3 coding sequence is TGTGCCAGCAGTGAAGCATCAGGGGGCCCCTATGGCTACACCTTC. Its translation: CASSEASGGPYGYTF.

The chain carries TRBV11-2 and TRBJ2-7; 10 bases map to TRBD2. The CDR3 length is 14 residues. V trimming: 5 bases; J trimming: 2 bases; junction bases outside the gene matches: 3. Per the germline V gene, CDR1 is SGHAT and CDR2 is FQNNGV. CDR3 DNA: TGTGCCAGCAGCCACGGGACTAGCGCCTACGAGCAGTACTTC. Protein sequence: CASSHGTSAYEQYF.

This chain connects TRBV6-5 to TRBJ2-7; weak D call: TRBD1 (6 bases). This CDR3 region has 13 residues. Per germline, CDR1 MNHEY and CDR2 SVGAGI. V gave up 0 bases and J gave up 12 bases, with 15 bases separating them. CDR3 sequence (DNA): TGTGCCAGCAGTTACTCGAAAGAAACAGGGCCGTACTTC. It is translated as CASSYSKETGPYF.

V gene TRBV7-2 combines with J gene TRBJ1-3; D not resolved. CDR3 size: 14 residues. With 5 bases removed from V and 1 base from J, the gap between germline ends came to 9 bases. CDR1 SGHTA and CDR2 FQGNSA come from the germline V gene. CDR3: CASSPTGSGNTIYF. CDR3 nucleotides: TGTGCCAGCAGCCCGACGGGATCTGGAAACACCATATATTTT.

V and J are TRBV6-6 and TRBJ2-7; 12 positions match TRBD1. The DNA end is a closer match to TRBJ2-1, so the J assignment may be wrong. Per germline, CDR1 MNHNY and CDR2 SVGAGI (reference sequence). The CDR3 covers 14 residues. The CDR3 spells CASSRGTGGLEQFF. In DNA, the CDR3 is TGTGCCAGCAGTAGGGGGACAGGGGGCCTGGAGCAGTTCTTC.

V usage is TRBV6-5 and J usage is TRBJ2-7, with 7 bases identical to TRBD2. Losses at the gene ends were 6 bases for V and 7 bases for J; bases not matched to a gene: 12. Germline CDR1 and CDR2: MNHEY and SVGAGI. The CDR3 is 14 residues long. CDR3 DNA: TGTGCCAGCAGGCTTCCTAGCGCCGGGGGGGAGCAGTACTTC. It translates to CASRLPSAGGEQYF.

The chain employs TRBV18 and TRBJ2-3; TRBD2 might be the D (6 bases). Trimming took off 1 base at V and 3 bases at J, with 11 bases between the two ends. This CDR3 region has 15 residues. CDR1 KGHSH and CDR2 LQKENI come from the germline V gene. CDR3 sequence (DNA): TGTGCCAGCTCACCACGAAGGCGGGAAACAGATACGCAGTATTTT. It codes for CASSPRRRETDTQYF.

This clone was seen just once. The chain employs TRBV6-5 and TRBJ1-5; TRBD1 matches 8 bases. The J segment lost 4 bases and the V segment lost 0 bases, leaving 2 bases of the junction unmatched. The CDR3 length is 15 residues. Germline V gene lookup returns CDR1 MNHEY and CDR2 SVGAGI. DNA of the CDR3: TGTGCCAGCAGTTACTCCGGACAGGGTAATCAGCCCCAGCATTTT. Protein sequence: CASSYSGQGNQPQHF.

This clone appeared a single time. This sequence joins TRBV25-1 and TRBJ2-1, with 7 bases fitting TRBD1. Germline lookup yields CDR1 MGHDK and CDR2 SYGVNS. There are 16 residues in the CDR3. Losses at the gene ends were 10 bases for V and 4 bases for J; bases not matched to a gene: 16. The chain's CDR3 is CATATLQGDPYNEQFF. The DNA of the CDR3 is TGTGCCACCGCGACACTTCAGGGGGACCCATACAATGAGCAGTTCTTC.

The chain couples TRBV3-1 (or the pseudogene TRBV3-2) to TRBJ2-5; 10 nucleotides line up with TRBD2. CDR1 LGHDT and CDR2 YNNKEL come from the germline V gene (reference sequence). This CDR3 has 14 residues. Trimming cost V 3 bases and J 9 bases; bases outside gene matches: 7. The CDR3, as DNA: TGTGCCAGCAGCCACGGGACTAGCGAGGGGGCCCAGTACTTC. As protein: CASSHGTSEGAQYF.

The gene calls are TRBV18 and TRBJ2-3; tentatively, D is TRBD2 (6 bases). This CDR3 region has 17 residues. V was pared by 0 bases and J by 0 bases, with 13 bases between. The germline V gene has CDR1 KGHSH and CDR2 LQKENI. In nucleotides, the CDR3 is TGTGCCAGCTCACCACCGAGGCGGGAAGGAAGCACAGATACGCAGTATTTT. Encoded protein: CASSPPRREGSTDTQYF.

The chain has TRBV7-2 and TRBJ2-1, with 13 bases aligning to TRBD2. After removal of 5 bases from V and 6 bases from J, the junction contained 7 bases not matched to a gene. The germline V gene encodes CDR1 SGHTA and CDR2 FQGNSA. The CDR3 has 16 residues. This CDR3 is CASSPGGLAGANEQFF. The CDR3 DNA reads TGTGCCAGCAGCCCCGGAGGACTAGCGGGAGCCAATGAGCAGTTCTTC.

The chain has TRBV19 and TRBJ2-5, with a weak D call TRBD2 (5 bases). V was pared by 2 bases and J by 5 bases, with 9 bases between. The germline gives CDR1 LNHDA, CDR2 SQIVND (reference sequence). CDR3 length equals 13 residues. CDR3: CASSIRPGETQYF. The CDR3 bases are TGTGCCAGTAGTATACGCCCGGGGGAGACCCAGTACTTC. The full variable domain, with the rest looked up from reference TRBV19 and TRBJ2-5, is DGGITQSPKYLFRKEGQNVTLSCEQNLNHDAMYWYRQDPGQGLRLIYYSQIVNDFQKGDIAEGYSVSREKKESFPLTVTSAQKNPTAFYLCASSIRPGETQYFGPGTRLLVL.

V and J are TRBV5-6 and TRBJ2-7, with D tentatively TRBD2 (6 bases). Between the trimmed V and J ends, which lost 4 bases and 3 bases, there was a span of 11 bases. The CDR3 sequence is 13 residues long. The V gene's germline CDR1 is SGHDT and CDR2 YYEEEE. As DNA, the CDR3 is TGTGCCAGCAGCGGGACTCCAAGCTACGAGCAGTACTTC. It translates to CASSGTPSYEQYF.